This TCR beta chain appears in the sequencing data of a study of graft-versus-host responses after intestinal transplantation. Background on the study: Each patient got anti-thymocyte globulin induction, then tacrolimus and steroids for roughly 3 years.

A remark on this clone: Its cognate antigen is unknown.

Generated by immunoSEQ multiplex PCR, the TCRdb table keeps only in-frame clones and is missing some. The sample lists about 66,000 clones, around 90% seen once, with 1.3% in the top ten. Broader study findings: Some GvH clones appeared in ileal mucosa or blood before recipient bone marrow.

The V and J ends lost 4 bases and 4 bases, in that order; junction bases with no gene match: 6. This CDR3 spans 14 amino acids. The V gene's germline CDR1 is SGHDT and CDR2 YYEEEE. The source was unstimulated CD8+ T cells sorted from spleen or lymph node cells, collected before intestinal transplant. This rearrangement joins TRBV5-6 to TRBJ2-7; TRBD1 matches at 9 bases. The sequence derives from a human donor who received an intestinal transplant. The CDR3 nucleotides read TGTGCCAGCAGCCGACAGGGGGGGGGTTACGAGCAGTACTTC. It yields the protein CASSRQGGGYEQYF.